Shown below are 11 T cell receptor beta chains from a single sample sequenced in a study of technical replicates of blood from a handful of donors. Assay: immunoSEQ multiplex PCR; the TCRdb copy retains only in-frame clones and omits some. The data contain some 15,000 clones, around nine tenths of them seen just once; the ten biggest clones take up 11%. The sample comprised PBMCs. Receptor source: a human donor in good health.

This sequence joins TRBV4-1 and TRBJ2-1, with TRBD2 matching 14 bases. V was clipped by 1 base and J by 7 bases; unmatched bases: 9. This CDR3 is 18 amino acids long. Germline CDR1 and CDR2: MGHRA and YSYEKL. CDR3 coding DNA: TGCGCCAGCAGCCAAGGAGTCTCGGGACTAGCGGGAGTGAATGAGCAGTTCTTC. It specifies CASSQGVSGLAGVNEQFF.

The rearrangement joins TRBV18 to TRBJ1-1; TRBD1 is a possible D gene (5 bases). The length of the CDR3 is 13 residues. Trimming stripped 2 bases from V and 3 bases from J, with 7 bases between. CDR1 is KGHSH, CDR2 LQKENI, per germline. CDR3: CASSPTGDTEAFF. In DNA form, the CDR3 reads TGTGCCAGCTCACCAACGGGGGACACTGAAGCTTTCTTT. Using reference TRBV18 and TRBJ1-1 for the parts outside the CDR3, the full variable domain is NAGVMQNPRHLVRRRGQEARLRCSPMKGHSHVYWYRQLPEEGLKFMVYLQKENIIDESGMPKERFSAEFPKEGPSILRIQQVVRGDSAAYFCASSPTGDTEAFFGQGTRLTVV.

The CDR3 protein is CASSPRTGGVDEQFF. The DNA of the CDR3 is TGTGCCAGCAGCCCACGGACAGGGGGCGTCGATGAGCAGTTCTTC. This rearrangement joins TRBV13 to TRBJ2-1, with 11 positions matching TRBD1. The V gene end was trimmed by 5 bases and the J gene end by 8 bases; junction bases not matched to a gene: 8. CDR1 is PRHDT and CDR2 is FYEKMQ in the germline V gene (reference sequence). This CDR3 contains 15 residues.

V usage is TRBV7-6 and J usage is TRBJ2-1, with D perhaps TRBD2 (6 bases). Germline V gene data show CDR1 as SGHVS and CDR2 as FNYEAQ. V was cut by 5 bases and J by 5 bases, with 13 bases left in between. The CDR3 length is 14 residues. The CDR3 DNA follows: TGTGCCAGCAGCCTCGGACTACATAACAATGAGCAGTTCTTC. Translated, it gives CASSLGLHNNEQFF.

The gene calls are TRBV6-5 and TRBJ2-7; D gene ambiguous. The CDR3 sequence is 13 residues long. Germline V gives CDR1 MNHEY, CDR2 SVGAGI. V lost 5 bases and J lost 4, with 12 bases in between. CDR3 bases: TGTGCCAGCAGTGGCGGATTGGGTTACGAGCAGTACTTC. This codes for CASSGGLGYEQYF.

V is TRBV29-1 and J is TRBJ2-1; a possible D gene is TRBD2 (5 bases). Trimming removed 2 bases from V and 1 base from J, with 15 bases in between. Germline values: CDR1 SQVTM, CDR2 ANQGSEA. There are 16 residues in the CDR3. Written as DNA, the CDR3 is TGCAGCGTTGAATCTACTCCCGGGGATTCCTACAATGAGCAGTTCTTC. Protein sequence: CSVESTPGDSYNEQFF.

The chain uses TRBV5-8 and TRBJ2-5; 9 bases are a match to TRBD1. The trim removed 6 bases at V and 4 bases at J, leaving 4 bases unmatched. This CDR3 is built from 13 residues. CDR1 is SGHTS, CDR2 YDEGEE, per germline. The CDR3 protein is CASNRGQGETQYF. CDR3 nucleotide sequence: TGTGCCAGCAACAGGGGACAGGGAGAGACCCAGTACTTC.

The CDR3 coding sequence is TGTGCCAGCAGCCCCTCCGGCGGGGCAGGGAGATACGAGCAGTACTTC. This translates into CASSPSGGAGRYEQYF. The chain links TRBV14 to TRBJ2-7, with D possibly matching TRBD2 (6 bases). The CDR3 is made up of 16 amino acids. V lost 4 bases, J lost 4 bases, and 20 bases lay in between. Germline V CDR1 and CDR2: SGHDN, FVKESK.

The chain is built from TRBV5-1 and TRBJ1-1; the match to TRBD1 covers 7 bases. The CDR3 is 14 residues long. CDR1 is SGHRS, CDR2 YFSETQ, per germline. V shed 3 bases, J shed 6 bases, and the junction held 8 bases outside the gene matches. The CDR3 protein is CASSSGQAPPEAFF. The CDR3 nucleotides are TGCGCCAGCAGCTCTGGACAGGCCCCACCTGAAGCTTTCTTT.

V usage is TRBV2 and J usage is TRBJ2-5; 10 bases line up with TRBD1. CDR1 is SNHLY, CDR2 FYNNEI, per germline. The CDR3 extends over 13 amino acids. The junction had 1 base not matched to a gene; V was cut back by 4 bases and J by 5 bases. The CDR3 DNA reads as TGTGCCAGCAGTGGACAGGGGGCGGAGACCCAGTACTTC. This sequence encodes CASSGQGAETQYF.

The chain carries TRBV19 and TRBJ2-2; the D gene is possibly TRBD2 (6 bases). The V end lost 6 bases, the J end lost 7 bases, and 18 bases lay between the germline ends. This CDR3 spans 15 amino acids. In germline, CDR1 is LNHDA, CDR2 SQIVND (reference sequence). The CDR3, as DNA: TGTGCCAGTAGCCCCGGGGCTAGGGGAGGCGGGGAGCTGTTTTTT. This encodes CASSPGARGGGELFF.